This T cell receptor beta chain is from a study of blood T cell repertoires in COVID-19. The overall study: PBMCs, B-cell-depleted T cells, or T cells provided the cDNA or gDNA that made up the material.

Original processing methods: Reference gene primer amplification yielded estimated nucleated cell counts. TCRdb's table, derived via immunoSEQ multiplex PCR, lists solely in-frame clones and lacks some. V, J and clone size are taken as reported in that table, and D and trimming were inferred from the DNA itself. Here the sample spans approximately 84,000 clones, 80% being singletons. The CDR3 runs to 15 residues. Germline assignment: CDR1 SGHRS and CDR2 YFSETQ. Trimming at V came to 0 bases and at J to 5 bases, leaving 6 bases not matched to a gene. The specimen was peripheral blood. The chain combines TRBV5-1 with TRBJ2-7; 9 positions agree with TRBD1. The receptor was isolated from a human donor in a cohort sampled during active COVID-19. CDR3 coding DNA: TGCGCCAGCAGCTTGGCGGACAGGGGAGTCAACGAGCAGTACTTC. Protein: CASSLADRGVNEQYF.